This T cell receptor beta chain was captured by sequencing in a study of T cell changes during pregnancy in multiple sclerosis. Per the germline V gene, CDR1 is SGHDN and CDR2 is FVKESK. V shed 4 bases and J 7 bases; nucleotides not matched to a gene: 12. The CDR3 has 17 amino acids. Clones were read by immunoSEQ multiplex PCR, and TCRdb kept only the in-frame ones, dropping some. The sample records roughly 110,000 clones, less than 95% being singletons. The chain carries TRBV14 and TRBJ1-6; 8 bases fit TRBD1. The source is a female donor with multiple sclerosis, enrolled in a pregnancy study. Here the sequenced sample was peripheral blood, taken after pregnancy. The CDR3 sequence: CASSPRTGQGGNSPLHF. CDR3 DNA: TGTGCCAGCAGCCCAAGAACCGGACAGGGAGGCAATTCACCCCTCCACTTT.